A selection of T cell receptor beta chains follows, all from one sample in a study of T cell repertoires in cytomegalovirus infection. Each CDR3 protein gets one entry after TCRdb re-called the reads with MiXCR. The sample has about 900,000 distinct CDR3 sequences; approximately 31% are singletons. The antigens these receptors bind are not known. This sample comprised cultured CD8+ T cells from PBMCs, obtained from culture after CMV antigen stimulation. Receptors originate from a human donor in good health (CMV status not recorded). Some clones in this sample may be carry-over from other donors' samples. CDR3s include the opening cysteine and the closing phenylalanine or tryptophan. Fields, in order: clone size, V gene, J gene, D gene, CDR3 protein, CDR3 DNA. D genes are given only for firm matches. Not all rows give a size; the values are once, few, many and, for expanded clones, a class.

few	TRBV4-1	TRBJ1-1	.	CASSQDEGSTGPNTEAFF	TGCGCCAGCAGCCAAGATGAGGGTTCGACAGGCCCGAACACTGAAGCTTTCTTT
few	TRBV4-1	TRBJ2-2	TRBD1	CASSLTGVENTGELFF	TGCGCCAGCAGCCTGACAGGGGTCGAGAACACCGGGGAGCTGTTTTTT
many	TRBV11-3	TRBJ2-5	TRBD2	CASSSSGGAQETQYF	TGTGCCAGCAGCTCAAGCGGGGGGGCCCAAGAGACCCAGTACTTC
few	TRBV6-5	TRBJ2-2	.	CASSYSVGTGELFF	TGTGCCAGCAGTTACTCGGTCGGTACCGGGGAGCTGTTTTTT
.	TRBV7-6	TRBJ2-7	.	CASRSESLVRAYEQYF	TGTGCCAGCAGAAGTGAGTCTCTGGTTCGGGCCTACGAGCAGTACTTC
.	TRBV5-6	TRBJ2-2	TRBD1	CASSSKRRQGPGELFF	TGTGCCAGCAGCTCCAAGCGCCGACAGGGTCCCGGGGAGCTGTTTTTT
few	TRBV9	TRBJ2-1	TRBD2	CASSPRGAGGDEQFF	TGTGCCAGCAGCCCCCGGGGAGCGGGGGGGGATGAGCAGTTCTTC
.	TRBV4-1	TRBJ2-3	TRBD2	CASSPLSGGTPGTDTQYF	TGCGCCAGCAGCCCTCTGAGCGGGGGGACTCCCGGAACAGATACGCAGTATTTT
.	TRBV6-1	TRBJ1-6	.	CASSEDVGSHRPHF	TGTGCCAGCAGTGAAGACGTGGGAAGCCACCGGCCGCACTTT
.	TRBV27	TRBJ2-3	.	CASSYGISPDTQYF	TGTGCCAGCAGTTATGGGATCTCTCCGGATACGCAGTATTTT
few	TRBV28	TRBJ1-6	.	CASRGVSKGNSPLHF	TGTGCCAGCAGGGGGGTGAGTAAGGGTAATTCACCCCTCCACTTT
few	TRBV5-6	TRBJ2-1	TRBD1	CASTRNSMGTVSSYNEQFF	TGTGCCAGCACCCGAAATTCCATGGGGACAGTAAGCTCCTACAATGAGCAGTTCTTC
few	TRBV6-5	TRBJ2-3	.	CASSFMGPPGNTDTQYF	TGTGCCAGCAGTTTCATGGGCCCACCCGGGAACACAGATACGCAGTATTTT
.	TRBV7-9	TRBJ2-3	.	CAVTPGFPWSDTQYF	TGTGCCGTAACCCCAGGGTTCCCCTGGTCAGATACGCAGTATTTT
.	TRBV20-1	TRBJ1-5	.	CSAGRVGNQPQHF	TGCAGTGCTGGGAGGGTGGGCAATCAGCCCCAGCATTTT
.	TRBV6-1	TRBJ1-2	.	CASSGQVFYGYTF	TGTGCCAGCAGTGGGCAAGTTTTCTATGGCTACACCTTC
.	TRBV3-1	TRBJ2-3	TRBD2	CASSVLAGGYTDTQYF	TGTGCCAGCAGCGTCCTAGCGGGGGGCTACACAGATACGCAGTATTTT
once	TRBV2	TRBJ1-2	TRBD1	CASSGDDRGPNYGYTF	TGTGCCAGCAGTGGCGATGACAGGGGACCCAACTATGGCTACACCTTC
many	TRBV6-5	TRBJ2-1	.	CASSYSRNNEQFF	TGTGCCAGCAGTTACTCGAGGAACAATGAGCAGTTCTTC
few	TRBV7-2	TRBJ1-5	.	CASSLEGAWNQPQHF	TGTGCCAGCAGCTTAGAAGGGGCTTGGAATCAGCCCCAGCATTTT
.	TRBV28	TRBJ1-2	.	CASSLYISEGLNYGYTF	TGTGCCAGCAGTTTGTATATTTCGGAAGGACTAAACTATGGCTACACCTTC
.	TRBV27	TRBJ1-6	.	CASSLVAGRNSPLHF	TGTGCCAGCAGTTTAGTGGCAGGAAGAAATTCACCCCTCCACTTT
.	TRBV6-2/TRBV6-3	TRBJ2-5	TRBD2	CASSYLTSGGETQYF	TGTGCCAGCAGTTACTTGACTAGCGGGGGCGAGACCCAGTACTTC
.	TRBV3-1	TRBJ2-1	.	CASSYGEATYNEQFF	TGTGCCAGCAGCTACGGGGAGGCGACCTACAATGAGCAGTTCTTC
.	TRBV4-1	TRBJ2-3	.	CASSLPGITDTQYF	TGCGCCAGCAGCCTCCCGGGGATCACAGATACGCAGTATTTT
once	TRBV20-1	TRBJ2-1	.	CSARVGAPGQFF	TGCAGTGCTAGAGTGGGGGCCCCCGGGCAGTTCTTC
few	TRBV6-1	TRBJ2-7	.	CASSEGSVVRTTREQYF	TGTGCCAGCAGTGAAGGAAGTGTGGTCAGGACTACAAGAGAGCAGTACTTC
.	TRBV9	TRBJ1-5	.	CASSVAGRRNQPQHF	TGTGCCAGCAGCGTAGCAGGGAGACGCAATCAGCCCCAGCATTTT
.	TRBV6-2/TRBV6-3	TRBJ1-5	.	CASSEWSYRNQPQHF	TGTGCCAGCAGTGAATGGAGTTATCGCAATCAGCCCCAGCATTTT
.	TRBV3-1	TRBJ1-1	.	CASSPKILRRGDTEAFF	TGTGCCAGCAGCCCCAAGATCCTCCGGAGAGGGGACACTGAAGCTTTCTTT
.	TRBV9	TRBJ1-1	TRBD1	CASSPGQGGYPEAFF	TGTGCCAGCAGCCCCGGACAGGGAGGATACCCTGAAGCTTTCTTT
few	TRBV6-1	TRBJ2-7	.	CAVLSYEQYF	TGTGCCGTCCTCTCCTACGAGCAGTACTTC
.	TRBV7-9	TRBJ1-1	TRBD1	CVSSLDGTGIGLNTEAFF	TGCGTCAGCAGCTTAGATGGGACAGGGATAGGATTGAACACTGAAGCTTTCTTT
few	TRBV3-1	TRBJ2-7	.	CASSQDRKTYEQYF	TGTGCCAGCAGCCAAGATCGCAAAACCTACGAGCAGTACTTC
.	TRBV6-1	TRBJ2-5	.	CASSPTVQETQYF	TGTGCCAGCAGCCCGACGGTCCAAGAGACCCAGTACTTC
.	TRBV7-8	TRBJ1-2	.	CASGPDYTF	TGTGCCAGCGGCCCGGACTACACCTTC
.	TRBV4-1	TRBJ2-6	.	CASSPQGNSGANVLTF	TGCGCCAGCAGCCCCCAGGGGAATTCTGGGGCCAACGTCCTGACTTTC
few	TRBV3-1	TRBJ2-7	.	CASSQVPYEQYF	TGTGCCAGCAGCCAAGTGCCCTACGAGCAGTACTTC
once	TRBV7-9	TRBJ2-1	TRBD1	CASSLPRQGEVTYNEQFF	TGTGCCAGCAGCCTTCCCCGTCAGGGGGAAGTGACCTACAATGAGCAGTTCTTC
once	TRBV29-1	TRBJ2-1	TRBD2	CSVEQAGGDWDEQFF	TGCAGCGTTGAGCAGGCCGGGGGGGATTGGGATGAGCAGTTCTTC
.	TRBV13	TRBJ1-1	.	CASSPGHKNTEAFF	TGTGCCAGCAGCCCGGGACATAAGAACACTGAAGCTTTCTTT
.	TRBV5-1	TRBJ2-7	.	CASARGAEQYF	TGCGCCAGCGCGAGGGGGGCCGAGCAGTACTTC
.	TRBV6-5	TRBJ2-3	TRBD2	CASSYHLAGALTDTQYF	TGTGCCAGCAGTTACCATTTAGCGGGGGCCCTCACAGATACGCAGTATTTT
.	TRBV20-1	TRBJ2-5	TRBD2	CSARKERGGRETQYF	TGCAGTGCTAGAAAGGAGCGGGGGGGAAGAGAGACCCAGTACTTC
.	TRBV19	TRBJ1-3	TRBD1	CAAAGTGGYFSGNTIYF	TGTGCCGCCGCCGGGACAGGGGGTTACTTCTCTGGAAACACCATATATTTT
few	TRBV7-2	TRBJ1-1	TRBD1	CASKQGFLNTEAFF	TGTGCCAGCAAACAGGGGTTCTTGAACACTGAAGCTTTCTTT
.	TRBV6-2/TRBV6-3	TRBJ2-1	.	CASSFSGSEQFF	TGTGCCAGCAGCTTTAGTGGGTCTGAGCAGTTCTTC
.	TRBV25-1	TRBJ1-1	.	CASSEFGGESEAFF	TGTGCCAGCAGTGAATTCGGGGGGGAATCTGAAGCTTTCTTT